These 4 T cell receptor beta chains were all obtained from the same sample, sequenced in a study of blood T cell repertoires in COVID-19. Using immunoSEQ multiplex PCR, the repertoire was profiled, and TCRdb retains in-frame clones only, with some absent. The sample shows approximately 280,000 clones, around 90% of them seen only once. Sequencing used peripheral blood. The source is a woman in her 30s with COVID-19, enrolled during active disease.

This sequence joins TRBV5-4 and TRBJ2-3, with unresolved D. CDR3 length equals 14 residues. V was cut by 7 bases and J by 0 bases, with 12 bases left in between. From germline, CDR1 is SGHNT and CDR2 YYREEE (reference sequence). The chain's CDR3 is CASWSATSTDTQYF. As DNA, the CDR3 is TGTGCCAGCTGGAGCGCCACTAGCACAGATACGCAGTATTTT. Full variable domain (missing parts from reference TRBV5-4 and TRBJ2-3): ETGVTQSPTHLIKTRGQQVTLRCSSQSGHNTVSWYQQALGQGPQFIFQYYREEENGRGNFPPRFSGLQFPNYSSELNVNALELDDSALYLCASWSATSTDTQYFGPGTRLTVL.

This chain links TRBV11-2 with TRBJ1-2; D perhaps matches TRBD1 (5 bases). V lost 3 bases and J lost 6, with 8 bases in between. From germline, CDR1 is SGHAT and CDR2 FQNNGV. The CDR3 totals 12 residues. The CDR3 here is CASSFTGDGYTF. The CDR3, as DNA: TGTGCCAGCAGCTTTACGGGGGATGGCTACACCTTC.

The chain links TRBV28 to TRBJ2-7, with 9 bases identical to TRBD2. The germline gives CDR1 MDHEN, CDR2 SYDVKM. The J segment lost 3 bases and the V segment lost 0 bases, leaving 3 bases of the junction unmatched. The CDR3 contains 15 residues. CDR3 sequence reads: CASSLWGSGSYEQYF. The CDR3 DNA sequence: TGTGCCAGCAGTTTATGGGGTAGCGGGAGCTACGAGCAGTACTTC.

This chain connects TRBV30 to TRBJ1-6; D ambiguous. Germline loops: CDR1 GTSNPN, CDR2 SVGIG (reference sequence). Trimming stripped 0 bases from V and 3 bases from J, with 12 bases between. The CDR3 length is 16 residues. The chain's CDR3 is CAWSVSGNYYNSPLHF. The CDR3 coding sequence is TGTGCCTGGAGTGTAAGCGGGAACTACTATAATTCACCCCTCCACTTT.